These 9 T cell receptor beta chains share one sample of origin, sequenced in a study of T cells after yellow fever vaccination. TCRdb passed the 5' RACE reads through MiXCR, listing each CDR3 protein once. The sample contains under 350,000 distinct CDR3 sequences, over 4% of which appear only once. Sample: PBMCs, taken 5 days after the yellow fever booster vaccination. These receptors all come from a man between 18 and 29 years old who received the YFV17D yellow fever vaccine.

This clonotype was seen a handful of times. The chain combines TRBV5-1 with TRBJ2-3; the match to TRBD1 covers 8 bases. Germline trimming cut 3 bases from V and 2 bases from J; bases unmatched to any gene: 5. This CDR3 region has 15 residues. From germline, CDR1 is SGHRS and CDR2 YFSETQ. The CDR3 sequence: CASSWTGQFTDTQYF. CDR3 bases: TGCGCCAGCAGCTGGACAGGGCAGTTCACAGATACGCAGTATTTT.

The table lists this clonotype with many counts. CDR3 sequence reads: CASSPGTSGGDEQYF. The DNA of the CDR3 is TGCGCCAGCAGCCCTGGGACTAGCGGGGGGGACGAGCAGTACTTC. V gene TRBV5-1 combines with J gene TRBJ2-7; TRBD2 matches at 16 bases. This CDR3 has 15 residues. J gave up 5 bases and V 4 bases, and 3 bases lay outside the gene matches. Germline loops: CDR1 SGHRS, CDR2 YFSETQ. The full variable domain, completed using reference TRBV5-1 and TRBJ2-7, is KAGVTQTPRYLIKTRGQQVTLSCSPISGHRSVSWYQQTPGQGLQFLFEYFSETQRNKGNFPGRFSGRQFSNSRSEMNVSTLELGDSALYLCASSPGTSGGDEQYFGPGTRLTVT.

This clonotype was detected many times. The chain couples TRBV7-3 to TRBJ1-1; TRBD1 aligns across 7 bases. CDR3 length: 13 residues. Losses at the gene ends were 5 bases for V and 5 bases for J; bases not matched to a gene: 5. CDR1 is SGHTA and CDR2 is FQGTGA in the germline V gene. The CDR3 coding sequence is TGTGCCAGCAGCACTCAGGGGGGGACTGAAGCTTTCTTT. Its protein product is CASSTQGGTEAFF.

J is TRBJ1-2 and V is TRBV5-4; D may be TRBD1 (5 bases). The V and J ends lost 5 bases and 2 bases respectively, with 13 bases between them. Germline V gene sequence: CDR1 SGHNT, CDR2 YYREEE (reference sequence). This CDR3 spans 14 amino acids. The CDR3 coding sequence is TGTGCCAGCAGTGTCAGGGAACAGAACTATGGCTACACCTTC. Translated: CASSVREQNYGYTF.

There are a few counts of this clonotype. The chain has TRBV27 and TRBJ1-2, with a possible D match to TRBD1 (5 bases). CDR1 is MNHEY and CDR2 is SMNVEV in the germline V gene (reference sequence). This CDR3 contains 14 residues. V shed 6 bases and J shed 2 bases, with 13 bases lying between them. The CDR3 loop reads CASSPQEGNYGYTF. The CDR3 nucleotides read TGTGCCAGCAGCCCCCAGGAGGGGAACTATGGCTACACCTTC.

The table lists this clonotype with a few counts. This sequence joins TRBV4-2 and TRBJ2-5, with D possibly being TRBD1 or TRBD2 (6 bases each). V lost 4 bases and J 7 bases, leaving 19 bases between the germline ends. There are 15 residues in the CDR3. Germline assignment: CDR1 LGHNA and CDR2 YNFKEQ. The CDR3 here is CASSRGADDDMTQYF. DNA of the CDR3: TGTGCCAGCAGCCGGGGGGCGGACGATGACATGACCCAGTACTTC.

The sample holds a few counts of this clonotype. This chain joins TRBV7-2 and TRBJ1-1, with a possible D match to TRBD1 (6 bases). The CDR3 length is 14 residues. V lost 6 bases, J lost 1 base, and 12 bases lay in between. Germline V gives CDR1 SGHTA, CDR2 FQGNSA. The CDR3 protein is CASRRGQTNTEAFF. The CDR3 DNA reads as TGTGCCAGCAGGCGCGGACAGACGAACACTGAAGCTTTCTTT.

The V call is TRBV7-2, the J call TRBJ2-3; D is unclear. This CDR3 has 15 amino acids. V lost 4 bases to trimming and J lost 1 base, with 12 bases between them. Germline V lookup: CDR1 SGHTA, CDR2 FQGNSA. The CDR3 bases are TGTGCCAGCAGCTATCAGGAAGGGCGCACAGATACGCAGTATTTT. Translating it yields CASSYQEGRTDTQYF.

The chain's CDR3 is CASSVAGGTASTDTQYF. DNA of the CDR3: TGTGCCAGCAGCGTAGCTGGGGGGACAGCTAGCACAGATACGCAGTATTTT. The chain is built from TRBV9 and TRBJ2-3; possibly TRBD1 for D (7 bases). Trimming left V 0 bases short and J 0 bases short, with 14 bases between. The CDR3 is made up of 17 amino acids. Germline values: CDR1 SGDLS, CDR2 YYNGEE.